This TCR beta chain was retrieved from a study of high-grade serous ovarian cancer treatment subgroups (dated by TCRdb to the early 2020s). Study-wide context: Sequencing yielded a mean of 14,192 reads and 6,000 to 9,000 unique TCR beta rearrangements per sample. The study examined TCR beta repertoires in high-grade serous ovarian cancer patients who were grouped under a laparoscopic triage algorithm by complete gross resection or by neoadjuvant chemotherapy response. Of the approximately 30 patients in the cohort, some ten had no residual disease after primary surgery (R0), some ten were excellent NACT responders, and some ten were poor NACT responders. One primary tumor sample and two metastatic tumor samples were collected from each patient, for a total of roughly 90 samples.

Measured from the cysteine to the phenylalanine, the CDR3 is 18 residues long. Just CDR3 DNA is preserved here, 54 bases in frame from base 1. Ends trimmed: V by 2 bases, J by 0 bases; bases unmatched to a gene: 12. The germline V gene sets CDR1 to SGHRS and CDR2 to YFSETQ. The tumor samples were collected prior to definitive surgery or chemotherapy. Genomic DNA was extracted by the MD Anderson Biospecimen Extraction Resource, and TCR sequencing was done by the MD Anderson Cancer Genomics Laboratory. About this clone: Its antigen target is currently unknown. No base quality values were provided; no much bigger clone lies one nucleotide off.

The roughly 99 tumor samples underwent high-throughput TCR profiling with ImmunoSEQ. The original pipeline was this. To measure repertoire diversity, the metrics used were richness (unique productive sequences), clonality, evenness and relatedness, and the Bhattacharyya coefficient was used to assess similarity between samples. Conclusions stayed consistent in a sensitivity analysis that left out TCRs with fewer than two reads. Held by TCRdb, this immuneACCESS table contains in-frame sequences only and omits some clones. Under half of the omission traces to an unresolved V gene where checked; the cause of the rest is unknown. The DNA was the basis for D and trimming; V, J and clone size are from that table. The sample contains a few thousand clones, more than 70% of them found a single time. Approximately 19% of the sample lies in the top ten. What the authors observed across the whole study: Spatial information was not captured by bulk tumor TCR sequencing, so insight into HGSC tumor complexity and diversity was limited. Repertoire similarity between tumors from the same patient ranged from roughly 0.11 to 0.8, while tumors from different patients showed almost no similarity. TCR clonal relatedness correlated positively with neoantigen level and, by trend, with copy number variation and mutation load from whole-genome sequencing. The TCR repertoire analyses centered on CDR3, leaving CDR1 and CDR2 unanalyzed.

This TCR was recovered from a human donor with high-grade serous ovarian cancer. The V and J genes are TRBV5-1 and TRBJ2-3; the junction holds 7 bases that match TRBD2. What was sequenced was tumor tissue. The CDR3 is CASSLSASGTLSTDTQYF. The DNA sequence is as follows: TGCGCCAGCAGCTTAAGTGCTAGCGGAACCCTTAGCACAGATACGCAGTATTTT. The full variable domain, with segments outside the CDR3 supplied by the reference TRBV5-1 and TRBJ2-3 proteins, appears as KAGVTQTPRYLIKTRGQQVTLSCSPISGHRSVSWYQQTPGQGLQFLFEYFSETQRNKGNFPGRFSGRQFSNSRSEMNVSTLELGDSALYLCASSLSASGTLSTDTQYFGPGTRLTVL.